The T cell receptor beta chain described here comes from a study of vaccination effects on CD4 cells after COVID-19. Study-wide results and limits: Marked clonal contraction was seen late after vaccination (in both infection- and vaccine-induced clones). Of the vaccine-induced clones from healthy vaccinees, merely 1 of 255 recognized common cold coronaviruses as well. Relatively few convalescent patients took part in the study, which had no early post-infection timepoints.

This clone turned up a few times. Its antigen is currently unknown. Sequencing in the ViraFEST assay came after antigen-specific CD4+ T cells had been expanded with viral peptide pools, which were used to stimulate PBMC. Culture lasted under 13 days before CD4+ T cell isolation. Nucleocapsid antibodies stayed negative before and after vaccination, showing no earlier SARS-CoV-2 infection. PBMC were cultured at about 2 million per well with 8 to 10 IU/ml IL-2 and around 10 ug/ml peptides. Repertoires were generated with immunoSEQ multiplex PCR, while TCRdb's copy carries only in-frame clones and drops some. Altogether about 55,000 clones are present, about two thirds being singletons, with the ten largest covering approximately 20%. This receptor was obtained from a human donor who received a COVID-19 vaccine. The material sequenced was CD4+ T cells from PBMCs cultured with SARS-CoV-2 spike peptides, taken before COVID-19 vaccination.

DNA of the CDR3: TGTGCCAGCAGTAGGGGGGGAGGGGGGAATGAAAAACTGTTTTTT. The encoded protein is CASSRGGGGNEKLFF. The rearrangement uses TRBV28 and TRBJ1-4, with a possible D match to TRBD1 (6 bases). Trimming removed 5 bases from V and 5 bases from J, with 15 bases in between. CDR1 MDHEN and CDR2 SYDVKM come from the germline V gene. There are 15 residues in the CDR3.